This TCR beta chain derives from a study of monozygotic twins with inflammatory bowel disease. Overall study findings and caveats: Differing immunosuppressive treatments may have added variability to patient repertoires.

Comment on this clonotype: As yet, its antigen is unknown.

TCRdb reprocessed the 5' RACE reads and keeps a single row for each CDR3 protein, giving no DNA. Listed are about 330,000 distinct CDR3 sequences; approximately 2% falls within the top ten. This TCR came from a human donor with ulcerative colitis or Crohn's disease, or a healthy co-twin of an affected twin (not recorded which). The sample was blood.

CDR3 residues: CASSNNGPPYEQYF. This chain links TRBV28 with TRBJ2-7; TCRdb's D gene call, TRBD1, goes unchecked for lack of DNA. This CDR3 is built from 14 residues. Germline V gene data show CDR1 as MDHEN and CDR2 as SYDVKM.